This is a list of T cell receptor beta chains from one sample in a study of T cells after yellow fever vaccination. TCRdb passed the 5' RACE reads through MiXCR, listing each CDR3 protein once. The table includes 25,000 to 35,000 distinct CDR3 sequences, 3.5% to 5% detected once. Sequenced material: CD8+ T cells sorted from PBMCs, taken 5 days after the yellow fever booster vaccination. The receptors derive from a man aged 25 to 40 who received the YFV17D yellow fever vaccine. The CDR3 runs from the conserved cysteine through the conserved F or W. D genes are given only for firm matches. Some rows mark clone size as missing; the rest say once, few, many or name a class of expanded clone.

NA	NA	TRBV18	TRBJ2-7	TGTGCCAGCTCACCACCGAGGGGAGGTAACTCCTACGAGCAGTACTTC	CASSPPRGGNSYEQYF
many	NA	TRBV30	TRBJ2-7	TGTGCCTGGAAGGAAGGGACCGAGCAGTACTTC	CAWKEGTEQYF
many	TRBD2	TRBV5-6	TRBJ2-5	TGTGCCAGCAGCAATGGACTAGCGGGAGTGGAGACCCAGTACTTC	CASSNGLAGVETQYF
many	NA	TRBV23-1	TRBJ2-1	TGCGCCAGCAGTCGAACTAGCCGCAGCTCCTACAATGAGCAGTTCTTC	CASSRTSRSSYNEQFF
many	NA	TRBV4-2	TRBJ2-7	TGTGCCAGCAGCCAAGGGGGGGCCGTGGGGATTCCCTACGAGCAGTACTTC	CASSQGGAVGIPYEQYF
many	TRBD2	TRBV28	TRBJ2-1	TGTGCCAGCAGTTTGACTAGCGGGACTATGGGGAATGAGCAGTTCTTC	CASSLTSGTMGNEQFF
many	NA	TRBV11-2	TRBJ2-5	TGTGCCAGCAGCTTATCGGTGAGGGGAGAGACCCAGTACTTC	CASSLSVRGETQYF
many	NA	TRBV12-5	TRBJ1-2	TGTGCTAGTGGTTTCACCGGAGGAGGACTAAAGGATGGCTACACCTTC	CASGFTGGGLKDGYTF
many	TRBD1	TRBV6-5	TRBJ2-7	TGTGCCAGCAGTCCCACCTGGGACAGCTCCTACGAGCAGTACTTC	CASSPTWDSSYEQYF
many	TRBD2	TRBV10-3	TRBJ2-3	TGTGCCATCGGGGGACTAGACACAGATACGCAGTATTTT	CAIGGLDTDTQYF
medium-sized	NA	TRBV7-7	TRBJ2-3	TGTGCCAGCAGCTTAGGTACCCGCACAGATACGCAGTATTTT	CASSLGTRTDTQYF
many	TRBD2	TRBV7-2	TRBJ2-1	TGTGCCAGCAGCTTAGTGGCTAGCGGGAGGTATAATGAGCAGTTCTTC	CASSLVASGRYNEQFF
many	TRBD1	TRBV5-1	TRBJ2-6	TGCGCCAGCAGCGTCGGGACAGGGGTTGTTCTCGGGGCCAACGTCCTGACTTTC	CASSVGTGVVLGANVLTF
many	TRBD2	TRBV6-5	TRBJ2-4	TGTGCCAGCAGTTACCTAGCGGGAGATCGAATTCAGTACTTC	CASSYLAGDRIQYF
many	TRBD1	TRBV7-9	TRBJ2-3	TGTGCCAGCAGCTGGGACAGCGCCACAGATACGCAGTATTTT	CASSWDSATDTQYF
many	NA	TRBV4-3	TRBJ2-2	TGCGCCAGCAGCCAGGGGAACACCGGGGAGCTGTTTTTT	CASSQGNTGELFF
many	NA	TRBV9	TRBJ2-3	TGTGCCAGCAGCCGGGTAGGCGGGACTAGCACAGATACGCAGTATTTT	CASSRVGGTSTDTQYF
many	NA	TRBV27	TRBJ2-2	TGTGCCAGCAGTTTCGTCGACACCGGGGAGCTGTTTTTT	CASSFVDTGELFF
many	TRBD1	TRBV20-1	TRBJ2-6	TGCAGTGCTAGAGATTCCTCCGTCGGGACAGGCTTATCATCTGGGGCCAACGTCCTGACTTTC	CSARDSSVGTGLSSGANVLTF
many	NA	TRBV5-4	TRBJ2-7	TGTGCCAGCAGCTTGCTCCCCAGCGACGAGCAGTACTTC	CASSLLPSDEQYF
few	NA	TRBV28	TRBJ2-7	TGTGCCAGCACCCTGACCCAGGTCGGGAACGAGCAGTACTTC	CASTLTQVGNEQYF
many	NA	TRBV4-3	TRBJ1-1	TGCGCCAGCAGCCAAGGGGCCGAGGGGGACACTGAAGCTTTCTTT	CASSQGAEGDTEAFF
few	NA	TRBV3-1	TRBJ2-1	TGTGCCAGCAGCCCCGATCTTAGCGGTGCAGCTAATGAGCAGTTCTTC	CASSPDLSGAANEQFF
many	NA	TRBV7-9	TRBJ2-5	TGTGCCAGCAGCTCACGGCAGGGGCCACAAGAGACCCAGTACTTC	CASSSRQGPQETQYF
many	NA	TRBV27	TRBJ1-1	TGTGCCAGCAGGATCGAGGCAGGCTTGAACACTGAAGCTTTCTTT	CASRIEAGLNTEAFF
many	TRBD2	TRBV29-1	TRBJ2-1	TGCAGCGGGGAGCGGGAGTCCTACAATGAGCAGTTCTTC	CSGERESYNEQFF
many	NA	TRBV6-5	TRBJ1-1	TGTGCCAGCAGTTTTGACAGAGAAGCTTTCTTT	CASSFDREAFF
many	TRBD1	TRBV20-1	TRBJ2-7	TGCAGTGCTAGAGATGGGGGCCCGGGACAGGGCCCGACCGAGCAGTACTTC	CSARDGGPGQGPTEQYF
many	NA	TRBV4-1	TRBJ2-7	TGCGCCAGCAGCCAAGTTCCTGGGGGGAACGAGCAGTACTTC	CASSQVPGGNEQYF
NA	NA	TRBV6-5	TRBJ2-3	TGTGCCAGCAGTTACACTTATAGCGATAATACGCAGTATTTT	CASSYTYSDNTQYF
many	NA	TRBV5-1	TRBJ2-5	TGCGCCAGCAGCACTTGGGGAGGAGCCCGAGAGACCCAGTACTTC	CASSTWGGARETQYF
many	NA	TRBV12-3/TRBV12-4	TRBJ2-1	TGTGCCAGCAGCCCCCAAGCGGGCCTTAATGAGCAGTTCTTC	CASSPQAGLNEQFF
many	NA	TRBV24-1	TRBJ2-2	TGTGCCACCAGTGATGTCACGGGAGTAGGGACCGGGGAGCTGTTTTTT	CATSDVTGVGTGELFF
many	NA	TRBV7-9	TRBJ2-7	TGTGCCAGCACCTCAGGGGGGATCGCGGCGCAGTACTTC	CASTSGGIAAQYF
many	NA	TRBV20-1	TRBJ1-1	TGCAGTGCTGAGGGTGTAAACACTGAAGCTTTCTTT	CSAEGVNTEAFF
many	NA	TRBV4-3	TRBJ1-5	TGCGCCAGCAGCCAAGATCTGCAGAGCAATCAGCCCCAGCATTTT	CASSQDLQSNQPQHF